A single sample gave rise to the 5 T cell receptor beta chains below, sequenced in a study of cytomegalovirus exposure and HLA in healthy donors. The study ran its PCR with 60 Vbeta and 13 Jbeta primers. Clones were read by immunoSEQ multiplex PCR, and TCRdb kept only the in-frame ones, dropping some. The sample lists about 200,000 clones, approximately 86% occurring once. Sequencing was done on a sample of PBMCs. These receptors were obtained from a woman between 25 and 40 years old in good health and CMV-seronegative.

This chain joins TRBV6-1 and TRBJ2-1; the D gene is possibly TRBD1 (5 bases). This CDR3 comprises 13 residues. CDR1 and CDR2 from the germline V gene are MNHNS and SASEGT. Trimming left V 0 bases short and J 9 bases short, with 9 bases between. The CDR3 here is CASSEAGPAEQFF. Here the CDR3 DNA reads TGTGCCAGCAGTGAAGCGGGGCCCGCTGAGCAGTTCTTC.

J is TRBJ2-3 and V is TRBV29-1, with D unresolved. Germline CDR1 reads SQVTM; CDR2 reads ANQGSEA. The V gene lost 5 bases and the J gene lost 3 bases, with 9 bases spanning the gap. The CDR3 has 12 residues. Here the CDR3 DNA reads TGCAGCGTTCTTGTTGTAACAGATACGCAGTATTTT. Amino acids: CSVLVVTDTQYF.

The chain joins TRBV6-5 to TRBJ2-7; 9 nucleotides line up with TRBD1. V was pared by 0 bases and J by 5 bases, with 5 bases of the junction left unmatched. Germline lookup yields CDR1 MNHEY and CDR2 SVGAGI. This CDR3 region has 15 residues. The chain's CDR3 is CASSYSNTGGNEQYF. CDR3 in DNA: TGTGCCAGCAGTTACTCGAATACAGGGGGCAACGAGCAGTACTTC.

V and J are TRBV7-2 and TRBJ1-5; D not certain. CDR1 is SGHTA, CDR2 FQGNSA, per germline. Between the trimmed V and J ends, which lost 5 bases and 0 bases, there was a span of 5 bases. The CDR3 length is 13 residues. The CDR3 protein is CASSLNSNQPQHF. In DNA form, the CDR3 reads TGTGCCAGCAGCCTTAATAGCAATCAGCCCCAGCATTTT.

The chain is built from TRBV9 and TRBJ2-3; 15 bases align to TRBD2. The CDR3 extends over 18 amino acids. The ends lost 2 bases at V and 0 bases at J; junction bases unmatched: 4. CDR1 SGDLS and CDR2 YYNGEE come from the germline V gene. The CDR3 DNA sequence: TGTGCCAGCAGCGTGGGACTAGCGGGGGGCACTAGCACAGATACGCAGTATTTT. Translating gives CASSVGLAGGTSTDTQYF.